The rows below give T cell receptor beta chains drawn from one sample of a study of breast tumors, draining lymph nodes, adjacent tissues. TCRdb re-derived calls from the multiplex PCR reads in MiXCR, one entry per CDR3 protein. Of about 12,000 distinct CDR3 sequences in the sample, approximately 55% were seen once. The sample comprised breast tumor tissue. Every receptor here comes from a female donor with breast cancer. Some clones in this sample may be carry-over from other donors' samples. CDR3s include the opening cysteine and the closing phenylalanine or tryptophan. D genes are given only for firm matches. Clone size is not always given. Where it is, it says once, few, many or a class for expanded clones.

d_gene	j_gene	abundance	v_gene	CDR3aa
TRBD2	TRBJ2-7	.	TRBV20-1	CSASRASGFYEQYF
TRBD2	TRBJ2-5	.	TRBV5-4	CASSPTGGSQETQYF
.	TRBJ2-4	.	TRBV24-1	CATSDTTGTDKNIQYF
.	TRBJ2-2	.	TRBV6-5	CASSRRDRSTYEQFF
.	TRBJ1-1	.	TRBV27	CASSLSASTEAFF
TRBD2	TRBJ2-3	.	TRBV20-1	CSASAGLAGGWSTDTQYF
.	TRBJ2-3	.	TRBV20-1	CSAQPSAPTDTQYF
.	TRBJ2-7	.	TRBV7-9	CATRGVAYEQYF
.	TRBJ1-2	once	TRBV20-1	CSATSDRDYGYTF
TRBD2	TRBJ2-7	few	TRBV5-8	CASSRTSGYEQYF
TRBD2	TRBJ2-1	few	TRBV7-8	CASSPTGTSRHHEQFF
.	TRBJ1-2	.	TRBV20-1	CSARGGVGENYGYTF
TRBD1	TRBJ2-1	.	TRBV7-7	CASSFNRGGEQFF